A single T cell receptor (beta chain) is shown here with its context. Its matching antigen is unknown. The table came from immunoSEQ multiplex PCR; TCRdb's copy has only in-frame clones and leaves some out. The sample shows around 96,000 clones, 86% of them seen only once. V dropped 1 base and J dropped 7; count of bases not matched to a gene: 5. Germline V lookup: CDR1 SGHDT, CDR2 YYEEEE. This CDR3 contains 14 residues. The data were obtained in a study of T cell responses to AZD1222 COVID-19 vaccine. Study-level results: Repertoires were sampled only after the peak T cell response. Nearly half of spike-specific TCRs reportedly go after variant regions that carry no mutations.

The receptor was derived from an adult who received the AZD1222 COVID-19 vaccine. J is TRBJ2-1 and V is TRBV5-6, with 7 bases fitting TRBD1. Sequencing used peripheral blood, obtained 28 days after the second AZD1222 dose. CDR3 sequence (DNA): TGTGCCAGCAGCTTGAGGGGGCCTATGAATGAGCAGTTCTTC. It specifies CASSLRGPMNEQFF.